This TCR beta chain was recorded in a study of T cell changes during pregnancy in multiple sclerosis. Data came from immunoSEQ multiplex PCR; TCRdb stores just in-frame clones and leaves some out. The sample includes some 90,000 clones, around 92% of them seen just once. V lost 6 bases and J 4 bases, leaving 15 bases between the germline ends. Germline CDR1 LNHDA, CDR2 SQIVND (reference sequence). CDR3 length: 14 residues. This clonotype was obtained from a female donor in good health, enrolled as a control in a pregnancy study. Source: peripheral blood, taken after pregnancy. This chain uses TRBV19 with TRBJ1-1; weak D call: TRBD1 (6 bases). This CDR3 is CASRAWGLGTEAFF. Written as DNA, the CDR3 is TGTGCCAGTAGGGCCTGGGGGCTGGGCACTGAAGCTTTCTTT.